The 4 T cell receptor beta chains below come from one sample, sequenced in a study of blood T cell repertoires in COVID-19. Data came from immunoSEQ multiplex PCR; TCRdb stores just in-frame clones and leaves some out. The sample contains about 150,000 clones, over 75% of which appear only once. Sequencing was done on a sample of peripheral blood. The receptors shown here come from a man aged 55 to 70 with COVID-19, enrolled during active disease.

The CDR3 DNA sequence: TGTGCCAGCTCACCACGCTCGACAGGAGATAACTATGGCTACACCTTC. Protein: CASSPRSTGDNYGYTF. This chain joins TRBV18 and TRBJ1-2, with D perhaps matching TRBD1 (6 bases). V gave up 1 base and J gave up 1 base, with 13 bases separating them. The CDR3 contains 16 residues. Germline CDR1 reads KGHSH; CDR2 reads LQKENI.

The gene calls are TRBV5-1 and TRBJ1-6, with 7 bases fitting TRBD1. Trimming at V came to 2 bases and at J to 5 bases, leaving 4 bases not matched to a gene. Germline loops: CDR1 SGHRS, CDR2 YFSETQ. The CDR3 covers 15 residues. As DNA, the CDR3 is TGCGCCAGCAGCTTTATAGGGACAGATAATTCACCCCTCCACTTT. Translated, it gives CASSFIGTDNSPLHF.

As concerns this clone: One end of the junction fails to match germline, which may point to a read error. CDR3 in amino acids: CASGLGWQGNTEAFF. The CDR3 DNA is TGTGCCAGCGGCTTAGGGTGGCAGGGGAACACTGAAGCTTTCTTT. The chain has TRBV7-2 and TRBJ1-1; tentative D call: TRBD1 (5 bases). The CDR3 runs 15 residues. CDR1 is SGHTA and CDR2 is FQGNSA in the germline V gene.

The chain links TRBV7-9 to TRBJ2-5; TRBD2 aligns across 7 bases. The germline V gene has CDR1 SEHNR and CDR2 FQNEAQ (reference sequence). J lost 4 bases, V lost 7 bases, and 6 bases had no gene match. This CDR3 is 13 amino acids long. In nucleotides, the CDR3 is TGTGCCAGCAACCGGGGGGTATCAGAGACCCAGTACTTC. This sequence encodes CASNRGVSETQYF.